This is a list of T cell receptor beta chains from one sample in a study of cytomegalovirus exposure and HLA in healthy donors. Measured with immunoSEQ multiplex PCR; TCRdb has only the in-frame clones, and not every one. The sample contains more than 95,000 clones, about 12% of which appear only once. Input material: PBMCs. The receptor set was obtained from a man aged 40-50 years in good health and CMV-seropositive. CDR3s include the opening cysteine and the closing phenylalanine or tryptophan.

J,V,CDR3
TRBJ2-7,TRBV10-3,CAITNSAPYEQYF
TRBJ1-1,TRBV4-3,CASSQGPGGTNTEAFF
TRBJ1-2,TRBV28,CASRPGTGFNYGYTF
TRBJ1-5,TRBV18,CASSPRQDSNQPQHF
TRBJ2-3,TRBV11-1,CASSLGSGRGHTQYF
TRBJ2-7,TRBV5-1,CASSLVVDRAYEQYF
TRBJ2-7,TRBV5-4,CASSLAGVAYEQYF
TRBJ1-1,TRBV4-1,CASSPLANRGHTEAFF
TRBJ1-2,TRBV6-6,CASSPGGLSGYTF
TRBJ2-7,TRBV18,CASSPTQGYEQYF
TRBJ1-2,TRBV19,CATTGTDLNYGYTF
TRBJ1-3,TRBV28,CASSPFGGLSGNTIYF
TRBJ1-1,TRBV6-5,CASSYSTGNTEAFF
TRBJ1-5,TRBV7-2,CASSRGQSNQPQHF
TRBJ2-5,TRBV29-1,CSSAWETQYF
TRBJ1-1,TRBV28,CASSLLIGVVTEAFF
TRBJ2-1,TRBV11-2,CASSLSHALSYNEQFF